This T cell receptor (beta chain) derives from a study of T cell repertoires in cytomegalovirus infection. The overall study: Used in the study were CMV epitopes, some recently identified and HLA-C-restricted, others well-studied and HLA-B-restricted. Public TCR beta signature analysis indicated the presence of both CMV infection and matching HLA type. Study outcomes and limitations: Dominant in the ex vivo response were TCR beta clonotypes restricted by HLA-C and specific for CMV.

Each CDR3 protein gets one entry after TCRdb re-called the reads with MiXCR. The table has about 900,000 distinct CDR3 sequences, roughly 30% seen once. Germline-derived CDR1 and CDR2 are SGHRS and YFSETQ. The V end lost 3 bases, the J end lost 2 bases, and 12 bases lay between the germline ends. CDR3 length: 15 residues. In regard to this clonotype: Its antigen is as yet unknown.

The chain couples TRBV5-1 to TRBJ2-1; possibly TRBD2 for D (6 bases). This specimen was cultured CD8+ T cells from PBMCs, taken from culture after CMV antigen stimulation. This clonotype was sampled from a human donor in good health (CMV status not recorded). Some clones in this sample may be carry-over from other donors' samples. This CDR3 reads CASSWRGGAYNEQFF. CDR3 nucleotide sequence: TGCGCCAGCAGCTGGAGGGGTGGGGCCTACAATGAGCAGTTCTTC.